The rows below give T cell receptor beta chains drawn from one sample of a study of early stage breast cancer tumors. Here immunoSEQ multiplex PCR was the method, and the copy in TCRdb shows in-frame clones only, minus some. The sample records some 32,000 clones, roughly four fifths being singletons. Input material: breast tumor tissue. The origin of the receptors is a person in their twenties or thirties with breast cancer. Each CDR3 is given with its conserved first and last residue. A D gene is named only where the DNA matches it firmly. Clone size is stated in some rows and not others, as once, few, many or a class when expanded.

j_call,d_call,clone_size,v_call,cdr3_nt,cdr3_aa
TRBJ2-5,TRBD2,.,TRBV4-2,TGTGCCAGCAGCCAAGAGTTAGCGGGAGGGCAAGAGACCCAGTACTTC,CASSQELAGGQETQYF
TRBJ2-7,.,.,TRBV5-4,TGTGCCAGCAGCTTCGGGACGGTGGCTTACGAGCAGTACTTC,CASSFGTVAYEQYF
TRBJ1-3,.,.,TRBV18,TGTGCCAGCTCACCACTCACAGGTCGTAACTCTGGAAACACCATATATTTT,CASSPLTGRNSGNTIYF
TRBJ2-1,TRBD2,.,TRBV5-1,TGCGCCAGCAGCGCGACTAGCGGGTACAATGAGCAGTTCTTC,CASSATSGYNEQFF
TRBJ2-7,.,.,TRBV7-9,TGTGCCAGCAGCTTAGAGTGGTCCTACGAGCAGTACTTC,CASSLEWSYEQYF
TRBJ2-3,TRBD1,.,TRBV6-1,TGTGCCAGCAGTTTCGGACAGGGGGCTACAGATACGCAGTATTTT,CASSFGQGATDTQYF
TRBJ2-3,.,.,TRBV2,TGTGCCAGCAGTGTACGTCTTCGCAGAGATACGCAGTATTTT,CASSVRLRRDTQYF
TRBJ1-5,.,.,TRBV18,TGTGCCAGCTCACCAACCACGTGGGAAGACCTAAATCAGCCCCAGCATTTT,CASSPTTWEDLNQPQHF
TRBJ1-2,.,.,TRBV5-1,TGCGCCAGCAGCTTGGGCCAGGGGCTGGAAGGCTACACCTTC,CASSLGQGLEGYTF
TRBJ2-2,TRBD2,.,TRBV14,TGTGCCAGCAGCCAAGTAGGGGGACTAGCCGGTACCGGGGAGCTGTTTTTT,CASSQVGGLAGTGELFF
TRBJ2-7,TRBD2,few,TRBV10-3,TGTGCCATCAGTGAGTTCTACTGGACTAGCGGCGGTTACGAGCAGTACTTC,CAISEFYWTSGGYEQYF
TRBJ1-1,.,.,TRBV19,TGTGCCAGTAGCCCTAGGGGGGGGAAGAACACTGAAGCTTTCTTT,CASSPRGGKNTEAFF
TRBJ2-7,.,.,TRBV27,TGTGCCAGCGGCGACACGGGACCCGGCGGCGAGCAGTACTTC,CASGDTGPGGEQYF
TRBJ2-7,TRBD1,.,TRBV6-5,TGTGCCAGCAGCACAAGGGACAGGGGGACCTACGAGCAGTACTTC,CASSTRDRGTYEQYF
TRBJ2-7,.,.,TRBV4-1,TGCGCCAGCAGCCACTCCCCGGGGGCGGGAACCCCCTACGAGCAGTACTTC,CASSHSPGAGTPYEQYF
TRBJ2-7,TRBD1,.,TRBV7-9,TGTGCCAGCAGCGATCGGACAGGGGGCTACGAGCAGTACTTC,CASSDRTGGYEQYF
TRBJ2-3,.,.,TRBV7-2,TGTGCCAGCAGCCCGAATTGGCTGGATACGCAGTATTTT,CASSPNWLDTQYF
TRBJ1-1,.,.,TRBV7-2,TGTGCCAGCAGCCCACAGAGCATGAACACTGAAGCTTTCTTT,CASSPQSMNTEAFF
TRBJ2-7,TRBD2,.,TRBV30,TGTGCCTGGGGGGGACTATACGAGCAGTACTTC,CAWGGLYEQYF
TRBJ1-2,TRBD1,.,TRBV29-1,TGCAGCGTTGAAGCCCTCCTAACCGGGACAGGGATCGGCTACACCTTC,CSVEALLTGTGIGYTF
TRBJ2-7,.,few,TRBV6-5,TGTGCCAGCAGTAGGGACTCGACCTACGAGCAGTACTTC,CASSRDSTYEQYF
TRBJ2-1,TRBD2,.,TRBV4-2,TGTGCCAGCAGCCAATCAAGCGGGAGTAGAGAGCAGTTCTTC,CASSQSSGSREQFF
TRBJ2-3,TRBD1,.,TRBV7-2,TGTGCCAGCAGCTTAGTAGGGGGCGTTACAGATACGCAGTATTTT,CASSLVGGVTDTQYF
TRBJ2-7,TRBD1,.,TRBV2,TGTGCCAGCTGGGACAGGGGCTTTTCGGACGAGCAGTACTTC,CASWDRGFSDEQYF
TRBJ2-3,.,.,TRBV7-2,TGTGCCAGCAGCTTAAATAGTGGGAGGGATACGCAGTATTTT,CASSLNSGRDTQYF